A selection of T cell receptor beta chains follows, all from one sample in a study of blood T cell repertoires in COVID-19. TCRdb keeps only in-frame clones here, not all; method: immunoSEQ multiplex PCR. The sample has around 150,000 clones, 85% to 90% seen once. Sequencing was performed on peripheral blood. The receptors were gathered from a woman in her sixties or seventies with COVID-19, enrolled during active disease. Each CDR3 is given with its conserved first and last residue. The D gene is left open where the match is weak. Expanded clones get a size class; other rows say once, few or many, or leave the size out.

>TRBD1|TRBJ1-2|TRBV19|-
TGTGCCAGCTCCCGGGACAGGGGCCCAAACTATGGCTACACCTTC
CASSRDRGPNYGYTF
>TRBD1|TRBJ1-5|TRBV29-1|once
TGCAGCGCCTCCGAGGACAGGGGTCAGCCCCAGCATTTT
CSASEDRGQPQHF
>-|TRBJ1-1|TRBV6-2/TRBV6-3|-
TGTGCCAGCAGTTACTCGCAGTACACTGAAGCTTTCTTT
CASSYSQYTEAFF
>-|TRBJ2-1|TRBV12-3/TRBV12-4|few
TGTGCCAGCAGTCCCCCCGAGGGTGAGCAGTTCTTC
CASSPPEGEQFF
>TRBD1|TRBJ1-4|TRBV3-1/TRBV3-2|-
TGTGCCAGCCACCAACCGGGACAGGGGGAGGAAAAACTGTTTTTT
CASHQPGQGEEKLFF
>-|TRBJ1-4|TRBV5-5|-
TGTGCCAGCAGCTCGAGCGCAACTAATGAAAAACTGTTTTTT
CASSSSATNEKLFF
>-|TRBJ1-5|TRBV6-1|-
TGTGCCAGCAGTGAAAACGAACAGGGTACGAGCAATCAGCCCCAGCATTTT
CASSENEQGTSNQPQHF
>-|TRBJ2-7|TRBV5-1|-
TGCGCCAGCGCCCCAGCGTGGAGCTCCTACGAGCAGTACTTC
CASAPAWSSYEQYF
>TRBD1|TRBJ1-1|TRBV5-4|-
TGTGCCAGCAGCTACCAACAGGGGTCGTACACTGAAGCTTTCTTT
CASSYQQGSYTEAFF
>-|TRBJ1-1|TRBV11-3|few
TGTGCCAGCAGCAAAGACGGGACAATTAACACTGAAGCTTTCTTT
CASSKDGTINTEAFF
>-|TRBJ1-2|TRBV20-1|-
TGCAGTGCTAGTCCCAGTACCTATGGCTACACCTTC
CSASPSTYGYTF
>TRBD1|TRBJ1-5|TRBV19|-
TGTGCCAGTAGCCTCGGGACAGATTACAATCAGCCCCAGCATTTT
CASSLGTDYNQPQHF
>-|TRBJ1-4|TRBV28|-
TGTGCCAGCATCGATACAGGGCGAAAACTGTTTTTT
CASIDTGRKLFF
>TRBD2|TRBJ2-1|TRBV9|-
TGTGCCAGCAGCGTAGTCGAGCTAGCGGGCGGGGGGTCTGAGCAGTTCTTC
CASSVVELAGGGSEQFF
>TRBD1|TRBJ1-2|TRBV2|-
TGTGCCAGCAGTGATCCGGACAGGGGGCAATTCATCTATGGCTACACCTTC
CASSDPDRGQFIYGYTF
>TRBD2|TRBJ2-7|TRBV6-1|-
TGTGCCAGCAGTGAAGCGCTTGTGACTAGCGAGGGGCAGTACTTC
CASSEALVTSEGQYF
>-|TRBJ2-7|TRBV11-1|-
TGTGCCAGCAGCTTATTCCGAAGCTCCCACTCCTACGAGCAGTACTTC
CASSLFRSSHSYEQYF
>TRBD2|TRBJ2-1|TRBV27|-
TGTGCCAGCAGTTTTCGGGAGGCGGCCTACAATGAGCAGTTCTTC
CASSFREAAYNEQFF
>TRBD2|TRBJ2-1|TRBV25-1|-
TGTGCCAGCAGTGACTCGGGGGGCTACAATGAGCAGTTCTTC
CASSDSGGYNEQFF
>-|TRBJ1-2|TRBV3-1/TRBV3-2|-
TGTGCCAGCAGCCAAGACGGTAACTATGGCTACACCTTC
CASSQDGNYGYTF
>-|TRBJ1-5|TRBV28|-
TGTGCCAGCAGTCCACTCTGGAGAATTAAGAATAGCAATCAGCCCCAGCATTTT
CASSPLWRIKNSNQPQHF
>TRBD1|TRBJ1-2|TRBV7-9|-
TGTGCCAGCAGCCCAGCGGGACAGGGCTTTGGCTACACCTTC
CASSPAGQGFGYTF
>TRBD2|TRBJ2-5|TRBV28|-
TGTGCCAGCAGTTTGAATAGCGGGGGGGCCTCGGAGACCCAGTACTTC
CASSLNSGGASETQYF
>-|TRBJ1-6|TRBV6-1|-
TGTGCCAGCAGTGACAACAGACAAAATTCACCCCTCCACTTT
CASSDNRQNSPLHF
>-|TRBJ2-7|TRBV18|-
TGTGCCAGCTCACCACCGGCGAGTTCGACTTACGAGCAGTACTTC
CASSPPASSTYEQYF
>TRBD1|TRBJ2-7|TRBV5-1|-
TGCGCCAGCAGTTTGGTACCGGACAGGGGCAACGAGCAGTACTTC
CASSLVPDRGNEQYF
>TRBD2|TRBJ2-1|TRBV9|-
TGTGCCAGCAGCGTAGTTAGCGGGGGGGCCTACAATGAGCAGTTCTTC
CASSVVSGGAYNEQFF
>TRBD1|TRBJ2-1|TRBV6-5|-
TGTGCCACCGTCGGACAGGGGGCGATAGGCAATGAGCAGTTCTTC
CATVGQGAIGNEQFF
>TRBD1|TRBJ1-1|TRBV5-1|-
TGCGCCAGCATGCCGACAGGGGGGCCCCGGGCTTTCTTT
CASMPTGGPRAFF
>-|TRBJ2-7|TRBV5-6|-
TGTGCCAGCAGCTGGAGGCCCGGGGGTTTCGAGCAGTACTTC
CASSWRPGGFEQYF
>TRBD1|TRBJ2-7|TRBV5-1|-
TGCGCCAGCAGCTTTGAAGGTGGGACAGCCAGGGAGCAGTACTTC
CASSFEGGTAREQYF
>-|TRBJ2-1|TRBV7-6|-
TGTGCCAGCAGCCCTTATCCTACCCCCTACAATGAGCAGTTCTTC
CASSPYPTPYNEQFF
>-|TRBJ2-5|TRBV18|-
TGTGCCAGCTCACCGCAGTACCAAGAGACCCAGTACTTC
CASSPQYQETQYF
>-|TRBJ2-1|TRBV5-4|-
TGTGCCAGCAGCGTAAGCATGACAGGATACAATGAGCAGTTCTTC
CASSVSMTGYNEQFF
>TRBD1|TRBJ2-7|TRBV5-1|once
TGCGCCAGCAGCGCGGGACAGGGGGGCTCCTACGAGCAGTACTTC
CASSAGQGGSYEQYF
>TRBD1|TRBJ1-1|TRBV6-5|-
TGTGCCAGCAGAAGGGGGCTTGGGAACACTGAAGCTTTCTTT
CASRRGLGNTEAFF
>-|TRBJ2-5|TRBV6-5|once
TGTGCCAGCACTAAGGGGGTAATGGGAGAGACCCAGTACTTC
CASTKGVMGETQYF
>TRBD1|TRBJ1-2|TRBV3-1/TRBV3-2|-
TGTGCCAGCAGCCATAATAAGGGACAGAACTATGGCTACACCTTC
CASSHNKGQNYGYTF
>TRBD1|TRBJ2-5|TRBV5-1|once
TGCGCCAGCAGCCTCGCGACAGGGACGGATGGGGAGACCCAGTACTTC
CASSLATGTDGETQYF
>TRBD1|TRBJ2-1|TRBV7-9|-
TGTGCCAGCAGCGTAGGACAGGGCTCCTACAATGAGCAGTTCTTC
CASSVGQGSYNEQFF
>TRBD1|TRBJ2-1|TRBV11-1|-
TGTGCCAGCAGCTTGTCCCGGGACAGGAAAGGCAATGAGCAGTTCTTC
CASSLSRDRKGNEQFF
>TRBD2|TRBJ2-5|TRBV9|-
TGTGCCAGCAGCGTAGGAATAGCGGGAACCCCTCAAGAGACCCAGTACTTC
CASSVGIAGTPQETQYF
>-|TRBJ1-3|TRBV5-1|-
TGCGCCAGCAGGGAAGGGGGTAACTCTGGAAACACCATATATTTT
CASREGGNSGNTIYF
>-|TRBJ1-5|TRBV6-5|once
TGTGCCATCTCGAATGCCCGGGATCAGCCCCAGCATTTT
CAISNARDQPQHF
>-|TRBJ1-2|TRBV11-2|-
TGTGCCAGCAGCTTGTCCAGTTCCGGCTACACCTTC
CASSLSSSGYTF
>-|TRBJ1-2|TRBV4-1|-
TGCGCCAGCAGCCAACCTTGGGCAGGGCACTCCTATGGCTACACCTTC
CASSQPWAGHSYGYTF
>TRBD1|TRBJ1-5|TRBV6-5|-
TGTGCCAGCAGAACACAGGGGAAGGGTAATCAGCCCCAGCATTTT
CASRTQGKGNQPQHF
>TRBD1|TRBJ2-2|TRBV18|-
TGTGCCAGCTCACCACTGCAGGGGGCGCGATCCGGGGAGCTGTTTTTT
CASSPLQGARSGELFF
>TRBD1|TRBJ1-3|TRBV4-2|once
TGTGCCAGCAGCCAAAGACAGGGCCTAAGCTCTGGAAACACCATATATTTT
CASSQRQGLSSGNTIYF
>-|TRBJ2-5|TRBV5-1|-
TGCGCCAGCAGGGCGGGCGGCCAAGAGACCCAGTACTTC
CASRAGGQETQYF
>TRBD2|TRBJ2-7|TRBV19|-
TGTGCCAGTAGTTTGACTAGCGGGGGGGCCTACGAGCAGTACTTC
CASSLTSGGAYEQYF
>TRBD1|TRBJ2-5|TRBV18|-
TGTGCCAGCTCGGGACAGAGCCAGGAGACCCAGTACTTC
CASSGQSQETQYF
>-|TRBJ1-4|TRBV28|-
TGTGCCAGCAGTTTAAGCGCCGGAACTAATGAAAAACTGTTTTTT
CASSLSAGTNEKLFF
>-|TRBJ1-1|TRBV11-2|-
TGTGCCAGCAGCTACCCGGGGGTTACTGAAGCTTTCTTT
CASSYPGVTEAFF
>-|TRBJ1-1|TRBV30|-
TGTGCCTGGAGTGCGTTGACGGGGGGCACTGAAGCTTTCTTT
CAWSALTGGTEAFF